This paragraph reports one T cell receptor beta chain. The antigen is not known. Its ends do not fully match the called genes, so a read error is possible. Method: immunoSEQ multiplex PCR; TCRdb's copy keeps in-frame clones and lacks some. The data contain some 150,000 clones, approximately 80% of them singletons. The sample originates from a study of cytotoxic CD8 clonotypes in ibrutinib-treated CLL. Study-level information: The patient breakdown showed fewer than twelve relapsed/refractory and about 16 treatment-naive cases, with some 18 IGHV unmutated.

The study's findings and limits: Samples were collected at differing times from sustained-remission and progressing patients. Public clonotypes were seen rarely and were contracted or stable on treatment.

Germline-derived CDR1 and CDR2 are SEHNR and FQNEAQ (reference sequence). The CDR3 is made up of 12 amino acids. This chain connects TRBV7-9 to TRBJ2-3; D is uncertain. The sequence was collected from a human donor with chronic lymphocytic leukemia. Here the sequenced sample was PBMCs, taken after 12 months of ibrutinib treatment. The CDR3 sequence is CASSFGTDTQYF. The CDR3 DNA sequence: TGTGCCAGCAGCTTTGGCACGGATACGCAGTATTTT.